Below, 25 T cell receptor beta chains from the same sample are listed, as sequenced in a study of T cell clones after liver transplantation. Libraries were prepared by immunoSEQ multiplex PCR; TCRdb keeps only in-frame clonotypes and omits some of them. The table shows roughly 100,000 clones, with about 86% occurring only once. This sample comprised CD4+ T cells from blood, obtained around 50 months after liver transplant. The receptors were sampled from a human patient who received a liver transplant. The graft donor may have given rise to some T cells.

The chain carries TRBV6-1 and TRBJ2-1, with no clear D. This CDR3 has 15 residues. The germline V gene encodes CDR1 MNHNS and CDR2 SASEGT. Trimming took 4 bases from V and 0 from J, leaving 10 bases between them. CDR3 nucleotides: TGTGCCAGCAGTGCCTACGGTAGCTCCTACAATGAGCAGTTCTTC. Translated: CASSAYGSSYNEQFF.

This clone was detected a few times. V usage is TRBV19 and J usage is TRBJ2-3; 13 bases align to TRBD2. Germline lookup yields CDR1 LNHDA and CDR2 SQIVND (reference sequence). CDR3 length: 16 residues. V lost 1 base, J lost 9 bases, and 7 bases stayed unmatched. CDR3 amino acids: CASSIALAGGPDTQYF. The DNA of the CDR3 is TGTGCCAGTAGTATAGCACTAGCGGGAGGGCCCGACACGCAGTATTTT.

V gene TRBV5-1 combines with J gene TRBJ2-6; perhaps TRBD2 as D (5 bases). The CDR3 has 18 residues. Germline V gene data show CDR1 as SGHRS and CDR2 as YFSETQ. Trimming cost V 3 bases and J 0 bases, with 16 bases left between them. CDR3 in DNA: TGCGCCAGCAGCTCGCGGACGGGGTGGGGCTCTGGGGCCAACGTCCTGACTTTC. Its translation is CASSSRTGWGSGANVLTF.

The V call is TRBV6-5, the J call TRBJ1-1; tentative D call: TRBD1 (6 bases). Trimming shortened V by 5 bases and J by 1 base, and 11 bases separated the two germline ends. The germline CDR1 and CDR2 sequences are MNHEY and SVGAGI. This CDR3 is 14 amino acids long. CDR3 residues: CASSGGQQNTEAFF. The CDR3 DNA reads as TGTGCCAGCAGTGGAGGACAGCAGAACACTGAAGCTTTCTTT.

This clone was observed a single time. V gene TRBV5-4 combines with J gene TRBJ2-5; D is ambiguous. CDR1 is SGHNT and CDR2 is YYREEE in the germline V gene (reference sequence). Trimming pared 0 bases from V and 5 bases from J, leaving 11 bases between. The CDR3 sequence is 14 residues long. This CDR3 reads CASSLAGTPETQYF. CDR3 coding DNA: TGTGCCAGCAGCTTGGCCGGAACACCGGAGACCCAGTACTTC.

This clone has only a few counts. The V call is TRBV6-6, the J call TRBJ1-6; tentatively, D is TRBD1 (5 bases). V dropped 8 bases and J dropped 9 bases, with 17 bases sitting between them. This CDR3 comprises 14 residues. Germline V lookup: CDR1 MNHNY, CDR2 SVGAGI (reference sequence). The DNA of the CDR3 is TGTGCCAGCCAACCCGGGACCGGCAGTTCACCCCTCCACTTT. This translates into CASQPGTGSSPLHF.

The chain uses TRBV4-1 and TRBJ1-5; D not certain. CDR1 MGHRA and CDR2 YSYEKL come from the germline V gene. The CDR3 is 18 amino acids. The V and J ends lost 1 base and 0 bases respectively, with 16 bases between them. The CDR3 DNA is TGCGCCAGCAGCCAAGCGTTGGCCAGGTCGAATAGCAATCAGCCCCAGCATTTT. Translation gives CASSQALARSNSNQPQHF.

The chain couples TRBV19 to TRBJ2-2; D unresolved. This CDR3 is 14 amino acids long. Germline CDR1 is LNHDA and CDR2 is SQIVND (reference sequence). Trimming stripped 6 bases from V and 2 bases from J, with 10 bases between. DNA of the CDR3: TGTGCCAGTAGAGGGCAACAAAACACCGGGGAGCTGTTTTTT. This encodes CASRGQQNTGELFF.

The V gene is TRBV19, the J gene TRBJ2-7; no definite D call. Trimming cost V 4 bases and J 0 bases, with 19 bases left between them. CDR1 LNHDA and CDR2 SQIVND come from the germline V gene (reference sequence). There are 17 residues in the CDR3. The CDR3 spells CASSKGATGWNSYEQYF. In DNA, the CDR3 is TGTGCCAGTAGTAAGGGTGCAACTGGTTGGAACTCCTACGAGCAGTACTTC.

As regards this clone: Other DNA sequences in the sample encode the same CDR3. The chain has TRBV5-4 and TRBJ2-7; D is perhaps TRBD1 (5 bases). Trimming removed 0 bases from V and 0 bases from J, with 10 bases in between. The germline CDR1 and CDR2 sequences are SGHNT and YYREEE (reference sequence). This CDR3 region has 15 residues. The CDR3 spells CASSLGGASSYEQYF. The CDR3 region has the DNA TGTGCCAGCAGCTTGGGGGGCGCGAGCTCCTACGAGCAGTACTTC.

This sequence joins TRBV6-5 and TRBJ1-5; TRBD1 agrees at 8 bases. Trimming at V came to 6 bases and at J to 5 bases, leaving 6 bases not matched to a gene. CDR1 MNHEY and CDR2 SVGAGI come from the germline V gene. The CDR3 is 14 residues long. CDR3 nucleotides: TGTGCCAGCAGCAGACAGGGGAAAGATCAGCCCCAGCATTTT. It is translated as CASSRQGKDQPQHF.

The genes are TRBV20-1 and TRBJ2-5; D uncertain. The ends were cut back, 1 base at V and 7 bases at J, with 7 bases in the middle. Germline-derived CDR1 and CDR2 are DFQATT and SNEGSKA (reference sequence). This CDR3 contains 11 residues. For the CDR3, the DNA is TGCAGTGCTAGAGTTCTGGGGACCCAGTACTTC. Residues: CSARVLGTQYF.

This chain uses TRBV9 with TRBJ2-1; 9 positions agree with TRBD2. J lost 8 bases, V lost 1 base, and 7 bases had no gene match. CDR3 length: 15 residues. Germline CDR1 is SGDLS and CDR2 is YYNGEE. The CDR3 loop is CASSVLDSGSYEQFF. DNA of the CDR3: TGTGCCAGCAGCGTACTGGATAGCGGGAGTTATGAGCAGTTCTTC.

The chain has TRBV19 and TRBJ1-2; perhaps TRBD1 as D (6 bases). The CDR3 totals 14 residues. Trimming pared 6 bases from V and 8 bases from J, leaving 19 bases between. The V gene's germline CDR1 is LNHDA and CDR2 SQIVND (reference sequence). The CDR3 loop reads CASSPLVGAEGYTF. The CDR3 nucleotides read TGTGCCAGTAGCCCATTGGTGGGGGCGGAGGGCTACACCTTC.

This chain links TRBV7-9 with TRBJ2-1, with a possible D match to TRBD2 (6 bases). The CDR3 is 14 residues long. Deletions cut 5 bases from V and 5 bases from J, with 13 bases between. Germline V gives CDR1 SEHNR, CDR2 FQNEAQ (reference sequence). This CDR3 is CASSGIWGDNEQFF. For the CDR3, the DNA is TGTGCCAGCAGCGGGATTTGGGGGGACAATGAGCAGTTCTTC. Full variable domain (missing parts from reference TRBV7-9 and TRBJ2-1): DTGVSQNPRHKITKRGQNVTFRCDPISEHNRLYWYRQTLGQGPEFLTYFQNEAQLEKSRLLSDRFSAERPKGSFSTLEIQRTEQGDSAMYLCASSGIWGDNEQFFGPGTRLTVL.

In the case of this clone: The germline gene is not matched at one end of the junction; a read error may be the cause. The chain employs TRBV18 and TRBJ2-7; D gene unclear. Germline CDR1 and CDR2: KGHSH and LQKENI. This CDR3 is built from 13 residues. CDR3: CASSPRPSHEQYF. In DNA form, the CDR3 reads TGTGCCAGCTCACCCCGACCCTCCCACGAGCAGTACTTC.

V gene TRBV27 combines with J gene TRBJ2-5, with TRBD2 matching 13 bases. Germline CDR1 is MNHEY and CDR2 is SMNVEV (reference sequence). The CDR3 spans 15 residues. V dropped 7 bases and J dropped 5; count of bases not matched to a gene: 7. Here the CDR3 DNA reads TGTGCCAGCACCTGGACTAGCGGGGGCAGGGAGACCCAGTACTTC. Protein product: CASTWTSGGRETQYF.

The J gene is TRBJ2-3, the V gene TRBV2; D ambiguous. This CDR3 contains 12 residues. Trimming cost V 3 bases and J 1 base, with 2 bases left between them. CDR1 SNHLY and CDR2 FYNNEI come from the germline V gene. CDR3 sequence reads: CASSDGTDTQYF. The CDR3 DNA reads as TGTGCCAGCAGTGACGGCACAGATACGCAGTATTTT.

The CDR3 nucleotides read TGCGCCAGCAGCCCTAATAGCGGGAGTATCTACGAGCAGTACTTC. Translation: CASSPNSGSIYEQYF. This chain joins TRBV5-1 and TRBJ2-7, with 9 bases aligning to TRBD2. CDR3 size: 15 residues. Losses at the gene ends were 4 bases for V and 3 bases for J; bases not matched to a gene: 8. The V gene's germline CDR1 is SGHRS and CDR2 YFSETQ.

This chain uses TRBV7-2 with TRBJ1-5, with 7 bases matching TRBD1. The V segment lost 1 base and the J segment 0 bases; nucleotides outside the gene matches: 3. The germline CDR1 and CDR2 sequences are SGHTA and FQGNSA. The CDR3 totals 16 residues. The CDR3 DNA sequence: TGTGCCAGCAGCTTAGGGGGACAGTATAGCAATCAGCCCCAGCATTTT. It yields the protein CASSLGGQYSNQPQHF.

The chain recombines TRBV7-2 with TRBJ2-1; D gene uncertain. V shed 1 base and J shed 0 bases, with 7 bases lying between them. Germline V gene lookup returns CDR1 SGHTA and CDR2 FQGNSA. This CDR3 is built from 15 residues. The CDR3 coding sequence is TGTGCCAGCAGCTTAGAGATGAGCTCCTACAATGAGCAGTTCTTC. It encodes CASSLEMSSYNEQFF.

The rearrangement links TRBV6-1 to TRBJ1-1; 7 bases align to TRBD1. J was trimmed by 1 base and V by 6 bases; bases with no gene match: 5. The CDR3 covers 14 residues. Germline values: CDR1 MNHNS, CDR2 SASEGT. The DNA for the CDR3 is TGTGCCAGCAGCGACAGGGCTCCGAACACTGAAGCTTTCTTT. Translation gives CASSDRAPNTEAFF.

As DNA, the CDR3 is TGTGCCAGCAGTGAATTTCTCACCGGACAGGGTGGTAACTACGAGCAGTACTTC. It specifies CASSEFLTGQGGNYEQYF. The rearrangement uses TRBV6-1 and TRBJ2-7; TRBD1 matches at 8 bases. The CDR3 sequence is 18 residues long. V lost 2 bases to trimming and J lost 3 bases; unmatched junction nucleotides: 15. Germline V gene lookup returns CDR1 MNHNS and CDR2 SASEGT.

V and J are TRBV5-1 and TRBJ2-2; D may be TRBD1 (5 bases). Per germline, CDR1 SGHRS and CDR2 YFSETQ. Between the trimmed V and J ends, which lost 2 bases and 1 base, there was a span of 12 bases. CDR3 length: 16 residues. The CDR3 protein is CASSFQGRKNTGELFF. DNA for the CDR3: TGCGCCAGCAGCTTTCAGGGTCGAAAGAACACCGGGGAGCTGTTTTTT.

This chain links TRBV19 with TRBJ2-3, with TRBD2 identical over 7 bases. V shed 7 bases, J shed 4 bases, and the junction held 8 bases outside the gene matches. CDR3 size: 14 residues. CDR1 is LNHDA, CDR2 SQIVND, per germline (reference sequence). In DNA form, the CDR3 reads TGTGCCAGTAAGGAGGGAGGGCAGGCAGATACGCAGTATTTT. It yields the protein CASKEGGQADTQYF.